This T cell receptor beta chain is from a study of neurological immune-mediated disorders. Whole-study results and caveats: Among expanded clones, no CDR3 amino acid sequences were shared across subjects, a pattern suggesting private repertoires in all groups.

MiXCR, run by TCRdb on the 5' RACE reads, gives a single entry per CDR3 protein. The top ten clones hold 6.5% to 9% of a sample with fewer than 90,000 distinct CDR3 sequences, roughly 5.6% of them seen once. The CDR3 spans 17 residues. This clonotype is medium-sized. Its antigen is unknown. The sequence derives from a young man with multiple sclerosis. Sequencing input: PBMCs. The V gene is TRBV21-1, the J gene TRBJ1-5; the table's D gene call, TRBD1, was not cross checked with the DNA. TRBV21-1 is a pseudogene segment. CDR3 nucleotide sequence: TGTGCCAGCAGCAAAGAGAGGGCCAGGGGGATAAGGCAGCCCCAGCATTTT. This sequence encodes CASSKERARGIRQPQHF.